This is a list of T cell receptor beta chains from one sample in a study of neurological immune-mediated disorders. TCRdb passed the 5' RACE reads through MiXCR, listing each CDR3 protein once. The profile covers fewer than 60,000 distinct CDR3 sequences, with roughly 13% appearing a single time and 4.5% taken by the ten largest. Material: PBMCs. These receptors were obtained from a male donor with HTLV-1-associated myelopathy (HAM/TSP). Each CDR3 is given without its conserved first and last residue.

length,V,CDR3
11,TRBV9,ASSVEDQETQY
9,TRBV6-2/TRBV6-3,ASEEGNEQY
16,TRBV5-6,ASSFGQGARSYNSPLH
12,TRBV5-1,ASSTGTKTYEQY
13,TRBV10-3,AISQPSKSTDTQY
13,TRBV7-2,ALSWEDRNTGELF
10,TRBV29-1,SVSSRIYGYT
13,TRBV5-6,ASSLGHVLTNEQF
10,TRBV5-1,ASSFGSYEQY
9,TRBV5-1,ASSGSGLVA
12,TRBV5-5,ASSLGSRNYGYT
12,TRBV6-5,ASRPGRLNYGYT
14,TRBV5-1,ASSSGTGAFNTEAF
12,TRBV20-1,SAPSVGGTWAQY
11,TRBV7-7,ASSLVGGETQY
12,TRBV20-1,SAAGAVGNQPQH
11,TRBV5-1,ASSERARDTQY
12,TRBV5-1,ASSLEGSSYEQY
15,TRBV7-2,ASSFGGGGSSYNEQF
14,TRBV5-1,ASSGGQTSSYNEQF
13,TRBV7-2,ASSFRGAHTGELF
12,TRBV5-1,ASGAPEQGNEQF
12,TRBV10-3,AISELAQADEQY
13,TRBV18,ASSPLAGYTDTQY
14,TRBV28,ASSPNPGRRSEKLF
13,TRBV5-1,ASSLEFRGRTEAF
12,TRBV7-9,ASSVQGWNSPLH
15,TRBV20-1,SANEPYRDRGGTEAF
10,TRBV6-2/TRBV6-3,ASSSNTGELF
12,TRBV18,ASSEQQNNYGYT
8,TRBV10-2,ASRYNEQF
9,TRBV20-1,SARVNTEAF
13,TRBV5-5,ASSLGGGRGGELF
10,TRBV11-2,ASSPRFREQY
10,TRBV3-1,ASRQLNTEAF
12,TRBV7-2,ASNLRAIYNEQF
13,TRBV3-1,ASSQEGGRTDTQY
12,TRBV6-5,ASSLAGADEKLF
12,TRBV5-1,ASSLTGITDTQY
10,TRBV7-9,ASRTVSGELF
13,TRBV4-3,ASSQGLGKTDTQY
11,TRBV12-3/TRBV12-4,ASSPTGWNEQY
10,TRBV29-1,SVEAAEGGYT
15,TRBV5-1,ASSPPLAGTNTGELF
9,TRBV7-2,ASSFYYEQY
12,TRBV20-1,SASRGGDTGELF
13,TRBV20-1,SAEEASGGAGEQF
13,TRBV7-9,ASSLALGMNTEAF
9,TRBV20-1,SALLGDRGY
12,TRBV20-1,SAGAGLSYNEQF
12,TRBV27,ASSVGQGGNEQY
12,TRBV11-3,ASSSRDGTDTQY
13,TRBV9,ASSVGRGPYNEQF
13,TRBV6-6,ASSSRGANQETQY
11,TRBV6-5,ASRQGGSSEQY
14,TRBV20-1,SARDPRSSSTDTQY
12,TRBV2,ASSEIASTGELF